These T cell receptor beta chains were read from a single sample in a study of cytomegalovirus exposure and HLA in healthy donors. Using immunoSEQ multiplex PCR, the repertoire was profiled, and TCRdb retains in-frame clones only, with some absent. The sample records some 150,000 clones, about three quarters being singletons. Sequencing used PBMCs. These receptors all come from a female donor in good health and CMV-seropositive. Both conserved end residues are part of each CDR3. The D gene is left open where the match is weak. Rows give clone size only sometimes, using once, few, many, or a class for an expanded clone.

-	-	TRBV27	TRBJ2-5	TGTGCCAGCAGTTTAGGGGCCAGGGGAAGAGAGACCCAGTACTTC	CASSLGARGRETQYF
-	TRBD2	TRBV4-2	TRBJ2-1	TGTGCCAGCAGCCAAGGCGGTAGCGGGGACTCCTACAATGAGCAGTTCTTC	CASSQGGSGDSYNEQFF
few	-	TRBV6-6	TRBJ1-2	TGTGCCAGCAGTTACTCGAGGAGTCCTTCATATGGCTACACCTTC	CASSYSRSPSYGYTF
once	-	TRBV7-9	TRBJ2-1	TGTGCCAGCAGCTTAGATGGGCCTAGAGGGTCCTACAATGAGCAGTTCTTC	CASSLDGPRGSYNEQFF
-	-	TRBV25-1	TRBJ1-2	TGTGCCAGCAGTGAATATCACACCTACTATGGCTACACCTTC	CASSEYHTYYGYTF
once	TRBD2	TRBV5-1	TRBJ2-1	TGCGCCAGCAGCCAGGAGATAGCGGGAGGAGAGGGATACAATGAGCAGTTCTTC	CASSQEIAGGEGYNEQFF
once	TRBD1	TRBV7-9	TRBJ2-2	TGTGCCAGCACCGAGGGGGACAGGACGAACACCGGGGAGCTGTTTTTT	CASTEGDRTNTGELFF
-	TRBD1	TRBV11-1	TRBJ2-7	TGTGCCAGCAGCTTAACGGGACAGGGACTCTACGAGCAGTACTTC	CASSLTGQGLYEQYF
-	-	TRBV18	TRBJ2-1	TGTGCCAGCTCACCGAGGAGCCCCACCTCTGACAATGAGCAGTTCTTC	CASSPRSPTSDNEQFF
-	-	TRBV2	TRBJ2-3	TGTGCCAGCAGTGCCTTGGCGGCCCCCACAGATACGCAGTATTTT	CASSALAAPTDTQYF
-	-	TRBV7-9	TRBJ1-1	TGTGCCAGCAGCCGACGTGGACAGTTGAACACTGAAGCTTTCTTT	CASSRRGQLNTEAFF
-	TRBD1	TRBV5-6	TRBJ2-7	TGTGCCAGCAGCCCCCGGGACAGGGGCTTGAACGAGCAGTACTTC	CASSPRDRGLNEQYF
-	-	TRBV2	TRBJ1-4	TGTGCCAGCACCTATAGTCCTAATGAAAAACTGTTTTTT	CASTYSPNEKLFF
-	-	TRBV6-6	TRBJ2-1	TGTGCCAGCTTATCCCGGGGGTTAGTCAATGAGCAGTTCTTC	CASLSRGLVNEQFF